This T cell receptor (beta chain) originates from a study of T cell repertoires in cytomegalovirus infection. Study summary: Evidence of both CMV infection and a matching HLA type came from public TCR beta signatures.

CDR1 is LGHNT, CDR2 FRNRAP, per germline. V was cut by 8 bases and J by 5 bases, with 24 bases left in between. The CDR3 covers 16 residues. Study-wide findings and caveats: Dominant in the ex vivo response were TCR beta clonotypes restricted by HLA-C and specific for CMV. Carriage of CMV together with the relevant HLA was identifiable through cumulative public TCR beta family frequency.

Comments on this clonotype: Its antigen is undetermined.

TCRdb processed the reads anew with MiXCR; each CDR3 protein has one entry. The sample lists a few hundred thousand distinct CDR3 sequences, 40% seen once, with 48% in the top ten. The clonotype comes from a human donor in good health (CMV status not recorded). Some clones in this sample may be carry-over from other donors' samples. The chain joins TRBV12-5 to TRBJ1-1; perhaps TRBD1 as D (5 bases). The input for sequencing was cultured PBMCs, taken from culture after CMV antigen stimulation. In DNA, the CDR3 is TGTGCTAGTTCCGCCCGGGGTGGGGGATCTTGGACTGAAGCTTTCTTT. It translates to CASSARGGGSWTEAFF.